What follows describes a single T cell receptor beta chain. Its target is unknown. No DNA is shown, since the ends of the CDR3 on it are uncertain; the CDR3 is the one TCRdb lists. As for time point: pre-sensitization, week 0. The treatment denotes: therapeutic diphenylcyclopropenone sensitization with weekly scalp DPC. The sample comes from a study of human T cells and chemical hapten exposure. Overall study results and limits: Patch test score was positively correlated with the counts of PT1 expanded TCRs.

The library labeled individual cDNA molecules by adding unique molecular identifiers to them. Using its own MiXCR run on the RACE reads, TCRdb lists one record per CDR3 protein. The table lists around 350,000 distinct CDR3 sequences, about 5.4% of them singletons. With termini counted, the CDR3 has 15 amino acids. The sequencing used whole blood, collected in connection with sensitization to the hapten diphenylcyclopropenone (DPC). This receptor was taken from a woman younger than 35 with alopecia areata. Some clones in this sample may be carry-over from other donors' samples. The chain couples TRBV12-2 to TRBJ2-3. TRBV12-2 is noted as a pseudogene. The CDR3: CASRLAYGCTDTQYF.